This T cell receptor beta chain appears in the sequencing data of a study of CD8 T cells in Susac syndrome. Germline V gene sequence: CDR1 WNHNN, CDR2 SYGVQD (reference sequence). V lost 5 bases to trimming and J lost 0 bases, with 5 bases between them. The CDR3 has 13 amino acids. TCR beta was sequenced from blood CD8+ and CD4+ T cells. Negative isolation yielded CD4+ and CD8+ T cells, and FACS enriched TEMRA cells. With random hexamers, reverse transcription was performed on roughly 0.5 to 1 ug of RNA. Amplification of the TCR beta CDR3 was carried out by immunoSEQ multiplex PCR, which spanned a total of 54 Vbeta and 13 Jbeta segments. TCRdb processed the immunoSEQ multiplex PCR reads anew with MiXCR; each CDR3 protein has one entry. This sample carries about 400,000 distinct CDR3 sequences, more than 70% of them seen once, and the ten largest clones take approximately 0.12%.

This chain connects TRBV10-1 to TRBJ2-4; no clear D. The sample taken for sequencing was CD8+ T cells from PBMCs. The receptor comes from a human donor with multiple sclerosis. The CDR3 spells CASSLLAKNIQYF. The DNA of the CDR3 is TGCGCCAGCAGTTTACTAGCCAAAAACATTCAGTACTTC.